This T cell receptor (beta chain) was retrieved from a study of T cell repertoires in cytomegalovirus infection. The table lists this clonotype with many counts. TCRdb independently ran MiXCR on the reads; one entry per CDR3 protein. Of about 98,000 distinct CDR3 sequences in the sample, more than 15% were seen once. V was trimmed by 6 bases and J by 0 bases, leaving 5 bases between them. CDR1 and CDR2 from the germline V gene are SEHNR and FQNEAQ (reference sequence). CDR3 size: 13 residues. This TCR derives from a human donor in good health (CMV status not recorded). Some clones in this sample may be carry-over from other donors' samples. Sequencing was done on a sample of PBMCs. This chain links TRBV7-9 with TRBJ1-4, with D unresolved. For the CDR3, the DNA is TGTGCCAGCAGTGAGTCAACTAATGAAAAACTGTTTTTT. Its protein is CASSESTNEKLFF.